The following is a T cell receptor beta chain sequence with its context. The antigen is undetermined. The CDR3 length is 15 residues. Trimming took off 4 bases at V and 3 bases at J, with 15 bases between the two ends. Germline CDR1 and CDR2: SGHDN and FVKESK. The entry originates in a study of a mutant IDH1 vaccine in newly diagnosed glioma. For the study at large: Earlier therapy was either radiotherapy, temozolomide, or both, and most got both.

This table comes from immunoSEQ multiplex PCR, and its TCRdb copy is limited to in-frame clones, with some not included. The data show about 69,000 clones, with 70% to 90% seen just once and approximately 2% held by the top ten. As for time point: week 35, safety follow-up. All doses held 300 ug of mutant IDH1 20-mer peptide, with topical imiquimod. Donors had new WHO grade 3 or 4 IDH1-mutant, ATRX-lost astrocytomas. This specimen consisted of PBMCs, obtained from a glioma patient whose treatment included an IDH1 peptide vaccine. The V gene is TRBV14, the J gene TRBJ1-1, with D hard to call. This sequence originates from a man aged 25 to 45 with glioma. CDR3 DNA sequence: TGTGCCAGCAGCCTCAATACTCAGAAATACACTGAAGCTTTCTTT. Its translation: CASSLNTQKYTEAFF.